This record looks at one T cell receptor beta chain sequence and its context. These data belong to a study of cytomegalovirus exposure and HLA in healthy donors. V lost 1 base to trimming and J lost 5 bases, with 12 bases between them. Germline V gives CDR1 MGHRA, CDR2 YSYEKL. This CDR3 is 15 amino acids long. A multiplex PCR was run with 60 Vbeta primers and 13 Jbeta primers. Original data processing: Later, an analysis found around 77 million unique TCR beta chains, and 10 million to 11 million of these were shared. Data came from immunoSEQ multiplex PCR; TCRdb stores just in-frame clones and leaves some out. The V and J calls and clone size come from that table; D and trimming were worked out from the DNA. The repertoire table contains 160,000 or so clones.

This rearrangement joins TRBV4-1 to TRBJ2-1, with D tentatively TRBD1 (5 bases). This clonotype was obtained from a young man in good health and CMV-seronegative. Sequenced: PBMCs. The CDR3 loop reads CASSQGQIDDNEQFF. The CDR3 DNA reads as TGCGCCAGCAGCCAAGGACAGATCGATGACAATGAGCAGTTCTTC.